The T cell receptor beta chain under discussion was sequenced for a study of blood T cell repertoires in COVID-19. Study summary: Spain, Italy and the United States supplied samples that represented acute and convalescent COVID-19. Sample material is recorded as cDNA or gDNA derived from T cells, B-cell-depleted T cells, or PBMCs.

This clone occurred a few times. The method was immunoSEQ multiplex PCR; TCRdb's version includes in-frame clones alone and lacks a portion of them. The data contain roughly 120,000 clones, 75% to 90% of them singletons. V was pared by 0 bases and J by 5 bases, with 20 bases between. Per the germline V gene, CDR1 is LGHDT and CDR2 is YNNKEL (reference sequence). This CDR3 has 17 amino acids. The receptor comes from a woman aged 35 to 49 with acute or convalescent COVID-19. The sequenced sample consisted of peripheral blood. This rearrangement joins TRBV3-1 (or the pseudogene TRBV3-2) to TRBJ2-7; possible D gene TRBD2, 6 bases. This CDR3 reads CASSQDYWGVGGNEQYF. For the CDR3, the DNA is TGTGCCAGCAGCCAAGATTACTGGGGCGTGGGGGGAAACGAGCAGTACTTC.